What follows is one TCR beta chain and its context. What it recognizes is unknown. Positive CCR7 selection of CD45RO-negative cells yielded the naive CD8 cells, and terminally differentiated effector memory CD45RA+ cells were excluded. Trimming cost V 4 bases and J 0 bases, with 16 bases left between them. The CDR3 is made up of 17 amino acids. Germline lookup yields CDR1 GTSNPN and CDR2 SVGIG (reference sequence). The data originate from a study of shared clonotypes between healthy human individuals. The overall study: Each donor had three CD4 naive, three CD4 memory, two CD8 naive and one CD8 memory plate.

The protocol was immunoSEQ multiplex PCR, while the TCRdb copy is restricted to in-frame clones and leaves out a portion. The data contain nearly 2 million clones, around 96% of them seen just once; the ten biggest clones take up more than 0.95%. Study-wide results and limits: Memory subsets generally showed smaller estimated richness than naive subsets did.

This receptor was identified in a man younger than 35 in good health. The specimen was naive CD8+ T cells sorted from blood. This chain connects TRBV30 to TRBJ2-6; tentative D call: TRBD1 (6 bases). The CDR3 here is CAWTGHTTSSGANVLTF. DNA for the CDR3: TGTGCCTGGACGGGACATACCACGAGCTCTGGGGCCAACGTCCTGACTTTC.